Listed below are T cell receptor beta chains from one sample, sequenced in a study of a mutant IDH1 vaccine in newly diagnosed glioma. These receptors lack a known antigen. Repertoires were generated with immunoSEQ multiplex PCR, while TCRdb's copy carries only in-frame clones and drops some. Of approximately 37,000 clones in the sample, about three quarters were seen once. The specimen comprised PBMCs, sampled from a glioma patient whose treatment included an IDH1 peptide vaccine. All receptors derive from a middle-aged man with glioma. The CDR3 runs from the conserved cysteine through the conserved F or W.

TRBV30	CAWSVRGDTEAFF
TRBV5-1	CASSPGQGAANEKLFF
TRBV9	CASSVGRGPEPQHF
TRBV4-2	CASSLHDRNIYNEQFF
TRBV7-9	CASSLVGEKLFF
TRBV4-2	CASSQDTDTQYF
TRBV7-3	CASGRGMNTEAFF
TRBV9	CASSRGRQNTEAFF
TRBV7-6	CASSSSGANVLTF
TRBV27	CASRGWDSNEKLFF
TRBV6-5	CASSQGVNEKLFF
TRBV5-4	CASSPPGTGQETQYF
TRBV2	CASSEGDTSYEQYF
TRBV28	CAAAYSGTEAFF
TRBV5-6	CASSSQRGAQETQYF
TRBV28	CASSSPRQGTQETQYF
TRBV28	CASSLSSSYEQYF
TRBV5-6	CASSFQGTNEKLFF
TRBV5-1	CASSFKGDNSPLHF
TRBV18	CASSPTGAHYEQYF
TRBV4-3	CASSQARGYEQYF
TRBV18	CASSPRAGDSYGYTF
TRBV10-3	CAIRTANGNTIYF
TRBV27	CASSSNSGGEQFF
TRBV30	CAWSQGLAGFQETQYF
TRBV9	CASSVAWQSYEQYF
TRBV15	CATSRVALPGVSTDTQYF
TRBV5-1	CASSLEVGLGSYNEQFF
TRBV5-4	CASSGGTLNYGYTF
TRBV6-5	CASSYGGVGNTIYF
TRBV11-2	CASTGARGTYEQYF
TRBV6-1	CASSEFGSTNTGELFF
TRBV5-1	CASSTGQGFPGELFF
TRBV30	CAWRGTPIVTLFF
TRBV7-9	CASIPSGTLGYGYTF
TRBV11-2	CASSSGTGMDQPQHF
TRBV19	CASSMKPNTEAFF
TRBV7-6	CASSDRATTGELFF
TRBV30	CAWSINQGAQPQHF
TRBV30	CAWSQRFLGYTF
TRBV2	CASSEVGDSAGYTF
TRBV19	CASSLRETSNQPQHF
TRBV19	CASSTLTGYGYTF
TRBV5-1	CASSVDRGFNTEAFF
TRBV9	CASSASPGGQLGTQYF
TRBV5-1	CASSLAGTGDEKLFF